This T cell receptor (beta chain) was obtained from a study of T cell responses to AZD1222 COVID-19 vaccine. Across the study: It was second doses at about 4 or about 12 weeks that were pooled.

The V end was cut by 0 bases, the J end by 0 bases, with 6 bases between. Looked up from germline, CDR1 is SGHRS and CDR2 is YFSETQ. The CDR3 extends over 14 amino acids. The table came from immunoSEQ multiplex PCR; TCRdb's copy has only in-frame clones and leaves some out. This table has approximately 84,000 clones, roughly nine tenths appearing once. Regarding this clone: This CDR3 is also generated by other DNA sequences in the sample.

The material sequenced was peripheral blood, taken on day 0 of AZD1222 vaccination. The TCR sequence derives from an adult in good health. This rearrangement joins TRBV5-1 to TRBJ1-2; D gene unclear. DNA for the CDR3: TGCGCCAGCAGCTTGGAGAGCACTAACTATGGCTACACCTTC. Amino acid sequence: CASSLESTNYGYTF. The whole variable domain, remainder taken from reference TRBV5-1 and TRBJ1-2, is KAGVTQTPRYLIKTRGQQVTLSCSPISGHRSVSWYQQTPGQGLQFLFEYFSETQRNKGNFPGRFSGRQFSNSRSEMNVSTLELGDSALYLCASSLESTNYGYTFGSGTRLTVV.